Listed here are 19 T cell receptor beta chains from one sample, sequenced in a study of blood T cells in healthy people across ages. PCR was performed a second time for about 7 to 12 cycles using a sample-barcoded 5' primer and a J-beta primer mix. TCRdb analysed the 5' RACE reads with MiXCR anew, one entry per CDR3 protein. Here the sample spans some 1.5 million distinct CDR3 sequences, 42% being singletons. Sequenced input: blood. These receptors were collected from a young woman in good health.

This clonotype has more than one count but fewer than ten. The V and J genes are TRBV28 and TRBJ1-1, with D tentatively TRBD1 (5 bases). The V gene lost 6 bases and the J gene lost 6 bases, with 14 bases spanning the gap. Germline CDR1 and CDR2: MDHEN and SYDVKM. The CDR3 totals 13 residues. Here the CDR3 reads CASRTGGAPEAFF. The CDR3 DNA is TGTGCCAGCAGGACGGGGGGTGCCCCTGAAGCTTTCTTT.

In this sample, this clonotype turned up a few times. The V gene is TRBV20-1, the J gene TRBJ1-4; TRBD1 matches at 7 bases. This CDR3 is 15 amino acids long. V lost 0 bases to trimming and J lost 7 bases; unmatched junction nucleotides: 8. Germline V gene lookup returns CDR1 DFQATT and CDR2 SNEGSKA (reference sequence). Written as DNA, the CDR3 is TGCAGTGCTAGAGAGAGGGGGCGGATTAGTGAAAAACTGTTTTTT. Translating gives CSARERGRISEKLFF.

CDR3 loop: CASSAIVGGNTEAFF. CDR3 nucleotide sequence: TGTGCCAGCAGCGCGATAGTGGGGGGGAACACTGAAGCTTTCTTT. The rearrangement links TRBV6-1 to TRBJ1-1, with D tentatively TRBD1 (5 bases). The CDR3 contains 15 residues. Germline CDR1 reads MNHNS; CDR2 reads SASEGT. With 6 bases removed from V and 1 base from J, the gap between germline ends came to 15 bases.

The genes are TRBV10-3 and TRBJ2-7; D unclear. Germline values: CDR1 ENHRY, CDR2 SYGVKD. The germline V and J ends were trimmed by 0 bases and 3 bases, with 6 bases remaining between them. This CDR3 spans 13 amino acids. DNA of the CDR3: TGTGCCATCAGTGAGTCTAAAATCTACGAGCAGTACTTC. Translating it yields CAISESKIYEQYF.

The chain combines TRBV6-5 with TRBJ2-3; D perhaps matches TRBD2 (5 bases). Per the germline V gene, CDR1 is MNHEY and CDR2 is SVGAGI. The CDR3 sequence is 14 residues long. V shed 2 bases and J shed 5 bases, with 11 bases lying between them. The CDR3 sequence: CASSYLSEKDTQYF. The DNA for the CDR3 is TGTGCCAGCAGTTACCTTAGCGAGAAAGATACGCAGTATTTT.

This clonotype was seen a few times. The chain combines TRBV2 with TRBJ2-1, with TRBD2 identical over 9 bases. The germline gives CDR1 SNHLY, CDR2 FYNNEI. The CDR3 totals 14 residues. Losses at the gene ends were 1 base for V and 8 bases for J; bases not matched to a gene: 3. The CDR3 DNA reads TGTGCCAGCAGTGAAGGCGGGGGGGCTGATGAGCAGTTCTTC. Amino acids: CASSEGGGADEQFF. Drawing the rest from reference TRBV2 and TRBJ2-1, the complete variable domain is EPEVTQTPSHQVTQMGQEVILRCVPISNHLYFYWYRQILGQKVEFLVSFYNNEISEKSEIFDDQFSVERPDGSNFTLKIRSTKLEDSAMYFCASSEGGGADEQFFGPGTRLTVL.

CDR3 protein: CSARPRLATEQYF. CDR3 in DNA: TGCAGTGCTAGACCCCGACTAGCGACGGAGCAGTACTTC. The chain carries TRBV20-1 and TRBJ2-7; 8 nucleotides match TRBD2. This CDR3 spans 13 amino acids. The trim removed 2 bases at V and 7 bases at J, leaving 7 bases unmatched. CDR1 is DFQATT and CDR2 is SNEGSKA in the germline V gene (reference sequence).

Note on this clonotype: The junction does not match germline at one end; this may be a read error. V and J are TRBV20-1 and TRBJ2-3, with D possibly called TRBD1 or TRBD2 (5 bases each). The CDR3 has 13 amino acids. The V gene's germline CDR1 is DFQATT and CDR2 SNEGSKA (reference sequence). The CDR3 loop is CSARKPSTGTQYF. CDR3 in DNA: TGCAGTGCCCGGAAACCTAGCACAGGTACGCAGTATTTT.

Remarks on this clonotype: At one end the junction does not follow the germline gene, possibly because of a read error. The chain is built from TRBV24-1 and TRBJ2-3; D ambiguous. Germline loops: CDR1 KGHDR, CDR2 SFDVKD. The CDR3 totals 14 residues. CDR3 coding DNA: TGTGCCACCAGGGATTTGGTTACCGCAGATACGCAGTATTTT. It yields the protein CATRDLVTADTQYF.

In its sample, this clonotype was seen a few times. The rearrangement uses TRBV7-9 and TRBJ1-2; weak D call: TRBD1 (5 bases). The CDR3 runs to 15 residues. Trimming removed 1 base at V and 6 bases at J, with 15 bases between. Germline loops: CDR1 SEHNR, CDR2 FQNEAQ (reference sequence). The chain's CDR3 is CASSLGDGRGNGYTF. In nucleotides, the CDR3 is TGTGCCAGCAGCTTAGGAGATGGAAGGGGAAATGGCTACACCTTC.

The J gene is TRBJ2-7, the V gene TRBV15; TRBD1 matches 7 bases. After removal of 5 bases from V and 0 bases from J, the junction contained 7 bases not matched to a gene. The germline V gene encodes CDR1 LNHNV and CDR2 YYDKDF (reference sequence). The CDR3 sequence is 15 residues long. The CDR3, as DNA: TGTGCCACCAGCGGACAACCAGGGGGCTCCTACGAGCAGTACTTC. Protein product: CATSGQPGGSYEQYF.

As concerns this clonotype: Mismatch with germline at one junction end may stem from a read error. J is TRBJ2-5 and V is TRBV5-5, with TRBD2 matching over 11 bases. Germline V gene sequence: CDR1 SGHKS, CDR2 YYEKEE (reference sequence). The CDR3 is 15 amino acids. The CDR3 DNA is TGCGCCAGCAGCTTGGCTAGCGGGAGGTCGGAGGAGCAGTACTTC. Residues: CASSLASGRSEEQYF.

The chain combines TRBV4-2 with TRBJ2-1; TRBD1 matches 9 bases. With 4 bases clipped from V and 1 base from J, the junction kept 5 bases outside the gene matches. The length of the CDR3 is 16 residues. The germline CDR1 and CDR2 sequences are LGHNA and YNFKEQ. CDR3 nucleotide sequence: TGTGCCAGCAGCCCCCAAGGACAGGGGTCCTACAATGAGCAGTTCTTC. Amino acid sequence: CASSPQGQGSYNEQFF.

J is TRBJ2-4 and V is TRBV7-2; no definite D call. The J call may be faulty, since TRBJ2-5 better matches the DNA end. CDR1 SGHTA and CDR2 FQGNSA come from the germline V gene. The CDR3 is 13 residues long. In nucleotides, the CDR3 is TGTGCCAGCAGCCGACCACCCGAAGAGACCCAGTACTTC. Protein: CASSRPPEETQYF.

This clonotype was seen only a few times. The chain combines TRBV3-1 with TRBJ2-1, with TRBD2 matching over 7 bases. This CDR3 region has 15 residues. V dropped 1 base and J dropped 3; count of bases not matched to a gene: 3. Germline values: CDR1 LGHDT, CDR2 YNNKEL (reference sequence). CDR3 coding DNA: TGTGCCAGCAGCCAAGCACTAGCGAACTACAATGAGCAGTTCTTC. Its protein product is CASSQALANYNEQFF.

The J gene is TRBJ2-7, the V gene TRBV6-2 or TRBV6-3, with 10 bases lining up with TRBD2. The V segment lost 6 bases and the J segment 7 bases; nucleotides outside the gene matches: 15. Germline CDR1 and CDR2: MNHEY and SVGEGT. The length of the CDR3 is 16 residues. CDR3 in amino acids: CASRGLAGVTYNEQYF. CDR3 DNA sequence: TGTGCCAGCAGGGGTCTAGCGGGAGTTACCTACAATGAGCAGTACTTC.

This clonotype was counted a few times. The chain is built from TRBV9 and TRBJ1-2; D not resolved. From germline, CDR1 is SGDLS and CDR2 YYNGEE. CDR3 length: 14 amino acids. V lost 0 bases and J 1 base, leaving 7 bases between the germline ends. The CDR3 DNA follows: TGTGCCAGCAGCGTAGGGGAGGTTAACTATGGCTACACCTTC. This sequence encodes CASSVGEVNYGYTF. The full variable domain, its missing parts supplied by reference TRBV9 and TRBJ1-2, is DSGVTQTPKHLITATGQRVTLRCSPRSGDLSVYWYQQSLDQGLQFLIQYYNGEERAKGNILERFSAQQFPDLHSELNLSSLELGDSALYFCASSVGEVNYGYTFGSGTRLTVV.

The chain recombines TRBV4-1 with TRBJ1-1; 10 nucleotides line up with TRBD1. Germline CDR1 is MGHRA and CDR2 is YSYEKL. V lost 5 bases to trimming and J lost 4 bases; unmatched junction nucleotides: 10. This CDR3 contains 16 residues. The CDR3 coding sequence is TGCGCCAGCAGCTCGCGGGACAGGGGATACAGCACTGAAGCTTTCTTT. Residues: CASSSRDRGYSTEAFF.

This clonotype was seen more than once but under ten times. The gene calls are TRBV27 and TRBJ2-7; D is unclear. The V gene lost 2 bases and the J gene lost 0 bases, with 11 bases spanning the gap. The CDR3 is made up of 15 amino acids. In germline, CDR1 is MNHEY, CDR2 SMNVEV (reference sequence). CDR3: CASSLVGPSSYEQYF. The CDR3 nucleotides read TGTGCCAGCAGTTTAGTAGGTCCTAGCTCCTACGAGCAGTACTTC.